Listed below are T cell receptor beta chains from one sample, sequenced in a study of T cells in Graves' hyperthyroidism and ophthalmopathy. MiXCR, applied by TCRdb to the multiplex PCR reads, yields one record per CDR3 protein. The sample consists of fewer than 550,000 distinct CDR3 sequences, around 16% of them appearing once. Sequenced material: blood. All receptors derive from a woman between 18 and 29 years old with Graves' hyperthyroidism. Each CDR3 is given with its conserved first and last residue. The D gene is left open where the match is weak. Size tells how often a clone was seen (once, few, many) or the class of an expanded clone, and some rows leave it out.

j_call v_call clone_size cdr3_length d_call cdr3_nt cdr3_aa
TRBJ1-2 TRBV10-3 many 13 NA TGTGCCATCAGTTCCGACGCCAACTATGGCTACACCTTC CAISSDANYGYTF
TRBJ2-7 TRBV20-1 few 14 TRBD1 TGCAGTGCCAAACGGGACAGGGGGACGGAGGAGCAGTACTTC CSAKRDRGTEEQYF
TRBJ2-1 TRBV7-3 many 16 TRBD2 TGTGCCAGCAGCTTAACCGGCCGGGGGGGATACAATGAGCAGTTCTTC CASSLTGRGGYNEQFF
TRBJ2-3 TRBV6-5 few 14 NA TGTGCCAGCAGTTACTCCTGGGAGACAGATACGCAGTATTTT CASSYSWETDTQYF
TRBJ2-3 TRBV7-3 many 14 TRBD2 TGTGCCAGCAGCTTAAAGGGACTACGAGATACGCAGTATTTT CASSLKGLRDTQYF
TRBJ1-1 TRBV12-3/TRBV12-4 NA 16 TRBD1 TGTGCCAGCAGTTCACGGGACAGCCGAAGGAACACTGAAGCTTTCTTT CASSSRDSRRNTEAFF
TRBJ1-5 TRBV11-1 many 13 TRBD1 TGTGCCAGCAGCAAGGACAGGGGACAGCCCCAGCATTTT CASSKDRGQPQHF
TRBJ1-2 TRBV18 few 14 NA TGTGCCAGCTCAAGCGATACTTCCAACTATGGCTACACCTTC CASSSDTSNYGYTF
TRBJ2-1 TRBV20-1 few 12 NA TGCAGTGCTTCGAACTCCTACAATGAGCAGTTCTTC CSASNSYNEQFF
TRBJ2-1 TRBV5-4 many 16 NA TGTGCCAGCAGCTTGGAAGGGCGGGAAGCCTACAATGAGCAGTTCTTC CASSLEGREAYNEQFF
TRBJ2-1 TRBV4-1 NA 17 NA TGCGCCAGCAGCCACCGCCCGGCAGGGCAAGCCTACAATGAGCAGTTCTTC CASSHRPAGQAYNEQFF
TRBJ1-6 TRBV4-1 NA 17 TRBD1 TGCGCCAGCAGCCTCGAAAAGAGGACAGGGGGAAATTCACCCCTCCACTTT CASSLEKRTGGNSPLHF
TRBJ2-1 TRBV19 many 15 TRBD2 TGTGCCAGTAGTTTAGCGGGAGGGGGGGTGAATGAGCAGTTCTTC CASSLAGGGVNEQFF
TRBJ2-5 TRBV19 few 15 NA TGTGCCAGTAGCCGGGGATGGGGGCTACAAGAGACCCAGTACTTC CASSRGWGLQETQYF
TRBJ1-2 TRBV2 many 13 TRBD1 TGTGCCAGCAGTAGACAGGGCGGGTATGGCTACACCTTC CASSRQGGYGYTF
TRBJ1-6 TRBV30 many 16 NA TGTGCCTGGAGTGGGTCCGGGGGCTCCTATAATTCACCCCTCCACTTT CAWSGSGGSYNSPLHF
TRBJ2-7 TRBV2 many 15 NA TGTGCCAGCAGTTGGTGGGGGGAGATCTTCGACGAGCAGTACTTC CASSWWGEIFDEQYF
TRBJ1-5 TRBV6-1 NA 17 TRBD1 TGTGCCAGCAGTCAATGGACAGGGATTAATAGCAATCAGCCCCAGCATTTT CASSQWTGINSNQPQHF
TRBJ2-1 TRBV6-2/TRBV6-3 NA 14 NA TGTGCCAGCAGTTTTAGTATTACCTACAATGAGCAGTTCTTC CASSFSITYNEQFF
TRBJ2-3 TRBV2 NA 13 TRBD2 TGTGCCAGCATAAGCGGGGAAGCAGATACGCAGTATTTT CASISGEADTQYF
TRBJ2-1 TRBV20-1 NA 14 TRBD2 TGCAGTGCTCAGCGGGAGGCTTTGGGGAATGAGCAGTTCTTC CSAQREALGNEQFF
TRBJ1-5 TRBV10-3 many 16 NA TGTGCCATCAGTGAGGTCGGGATCATAAGCAATCAGCCCCAGCATTTT CAISEVGIISNQPQHF
TRBJ2-7 TRBV19 NA 13 TRBD1 TGTGCCAGTAGCAGGACAGGGGAATACGAGCAGTACTTC CASSRTGEYEQYF
TRBJ2-7 TRBV11-3 many 16 NA TGTGCCAGCAGCCCCTTTGGGGGCCAGAGCTCCTACGAGCAGTACTTC CASSPFGGQSSYEQYF
TRBJ2-7 TRBV6-1 many 13 NA TGTGCCAGCGCTTCGGGAGATGGCTACGAGCAGTACTTC CASASGDGYEQYF
TRBJ1-2 TRBV2 many 19 TRBD1 TGTGCCAGCAGTGAAAGCCGTGACAGGGGCCAGTTTTATAACTATGGCTACACCTTC CASSESRDRGQFYNYGYTF
TRBJ2-3 TRBV6-5 many 15 NA TGTGCCAGCAGTTACGGAGGGGTCCGCACAGATACGCAGTATTTT CASSYGGVRTDTQYF
TRBJ1-4 TRBV20-1 NA 17 TRBD1 TGCAGTGCTTACTCGGCCCACCAGACAGGGGGAGTTGAAAAACTGTTTTTT CSAYSAHQTGGVEKLFF
TRBJ2-7 TRBV29-1 many 11 NA TGCAGCGTGGAACAGAGTTACGAGCAGTACTTC CSVEQSYEQYF
TRBJ1-1 TRBV10-3 many 13 TRBD1 TGTGCCTCCCAACAGGGGCCCAACACTGAAGCTTTCTTT CASQQGPNTEAFF
TRBJ2-1 TRBV19 NA 15 NA TGTGCCAGTAGCCCCCAGTCAGGGGTGGTCGATGAGCAGTTCTTC CASSPQSGVVDEQFF
TRBJ1-1 TRBV12-3/TRBV12-4 many 14 NA TGTGCCAGCAGTTTAGTTGGGACTCCCAACCGGGCTTTCTTT CASSLVGTPNRAFF
TRBJ2-1 TRBV4-2 NA 15 NA TGTGCCAGCAGCCAAGGACTGTTAAATGACAATGAGCAGTTCTTC CASSQGLLNDNEQFF
TRBJ1-2 TRBV3-1 many 14 NA TGTGCCAGCAGCCAAGAAAGGCAGTTCTATGGCTACACCTTC CASSQERQFYGYTF
TRBJ2-1 TRBV11-3 many 16 NA TGTGCCAGCAGCCCGACGGACAGCTACTCCTACAATGAGCAGTTCTTC CASSPTDSYSYNEQFF
TRBJ2-2 TRBV9 many 15 TRBD1 TGTGCCAGCAGCGTAACAGGGGGCTCCACCGGGGAGCTGTTTTTT CASSVTGGSTGELFF